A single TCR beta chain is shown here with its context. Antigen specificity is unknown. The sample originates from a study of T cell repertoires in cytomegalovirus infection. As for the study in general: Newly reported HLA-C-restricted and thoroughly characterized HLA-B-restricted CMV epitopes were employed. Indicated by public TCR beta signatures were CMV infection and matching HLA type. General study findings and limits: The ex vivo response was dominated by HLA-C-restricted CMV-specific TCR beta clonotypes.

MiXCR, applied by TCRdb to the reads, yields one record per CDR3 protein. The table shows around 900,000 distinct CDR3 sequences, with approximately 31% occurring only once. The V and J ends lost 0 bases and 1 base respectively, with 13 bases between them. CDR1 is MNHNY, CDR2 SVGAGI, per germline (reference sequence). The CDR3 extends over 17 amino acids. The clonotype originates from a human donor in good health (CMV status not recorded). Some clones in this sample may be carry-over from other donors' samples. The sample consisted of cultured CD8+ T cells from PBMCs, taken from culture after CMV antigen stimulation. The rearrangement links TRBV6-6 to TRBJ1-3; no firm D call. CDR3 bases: TGTGCCAGCAGTTACTCGAGTTTGGCGAGATCTGGAAACACCATATATTTT. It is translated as CASSYSSLARSGNTIYF.